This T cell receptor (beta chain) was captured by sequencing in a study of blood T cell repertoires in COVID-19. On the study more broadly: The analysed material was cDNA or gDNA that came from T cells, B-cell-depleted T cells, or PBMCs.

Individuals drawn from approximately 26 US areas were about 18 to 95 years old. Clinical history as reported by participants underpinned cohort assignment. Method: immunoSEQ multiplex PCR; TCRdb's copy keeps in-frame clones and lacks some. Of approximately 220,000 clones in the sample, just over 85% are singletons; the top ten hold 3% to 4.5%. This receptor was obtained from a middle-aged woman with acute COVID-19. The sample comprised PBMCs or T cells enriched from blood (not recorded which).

In DNA form, the CDR3 reads TGTGCCAGCAGCCCCCGGGACAGGGCGAACACTGAAGCTTTCTTT. It codes for CASSPRDRANTEAFF. This chain connects TRBV11-2 to TRBJ1-1; 9 nucleotides line up with TRBD1. CDR3 length: 15 amino acids. The V gene's germline CDR1 is SGHAT and CDR2 FQNNGV. Germline trimming cut 5 bases from V and 1 base from J; bases unmatched to any gene: 5.